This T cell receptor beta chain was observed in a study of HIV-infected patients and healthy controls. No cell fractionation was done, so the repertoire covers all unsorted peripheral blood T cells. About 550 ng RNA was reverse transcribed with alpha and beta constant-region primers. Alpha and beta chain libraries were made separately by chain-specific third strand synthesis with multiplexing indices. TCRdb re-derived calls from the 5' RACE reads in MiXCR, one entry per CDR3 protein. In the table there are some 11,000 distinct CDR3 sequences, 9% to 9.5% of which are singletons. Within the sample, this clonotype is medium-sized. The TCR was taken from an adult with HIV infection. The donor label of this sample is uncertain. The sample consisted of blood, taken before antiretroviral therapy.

CDR3 sequence (DNA): TGTGCCAGCAGCTCATCCGGGACAGGGAACACTGAAGCTTTCTTT. Encoded protein: CASSSSGTGNTEAFF. The chain employs TRBV7-9 and TRBJ1-1, with 8 bases aligning to TRBD1. Trimming cost V 4 bases and J 1 base; bases outside gene matches: 5. The germline gives CDR1 SEHNR, CDR2 FQNEAQ (reference sequence). This CDR3 spans 15 amino acids.